The 16 T cell receptor beta chains below come from one sample, sequenced in a study of Graves' ophthalmopathy and Graves' hyperthyroidism. From RNA, the CDR3 regions of TCR beta chains were amplified and sequenced. HTBI-primed first-round RT-PCR preceded second-round multiplex PCR. TCRdb analysed the multiplex PCR reads with MiXCR anew, one entry per CDR3 protein. The sample lists about 420,000 distinct CDR3 sequences; about 21% were seen once. The sample was peripheral blood. Receptors originate from a woman between 18 and 30 years old with stable Graves' hyperthyroidism.

This clonotype has ten or more counts. The chain is built from TRBV4-1 and TRBJ1-6, with D uncertain. The CDR3 loop spans 15 amino acids. The germline V gene encodes CDR1 MGHRA and CDR2 YSYEKL. The ends were cut back, 0 bases at V and 4 bases at J, with 7 bases in the middle. The CDR3 loop is CASSQDLSYNSPLHF. CDR3 bases: TGCGCCAGCAGCCAAGACCTCAGTTATAATTCACCCCTCCACTTT.

This clonotype has a count of ten or more. V gene TRBV12-3 or TRBV12-4 combines with J gene TRBJ1-5; the D gene is possibly TRBD1 (6 bases). This CDR3 has 14 residues. The V gene lost 6 bases and the J gene lost 2 bases, with 11 bases spanning the gap. This CDR3 reads CASSLYRGNQPQHF. The DNA for the CDR3 is TGTGCCAGCAGCCTATACAGGGGCAATCAGCCCCAGCATTTT.

This clonotype was detected many times. V gene TRBV7-8 combines with J gene TRBJ1-1; 8 nucleotides match TRBD1. Germline V gene lookup returns CDR1 SGHVS and CDR2 FQNEAQ. The CDR3 length is 15 residues. The trim removed 3 bases at V and 3 bases at J, leaving 6 bases unmatched. The CDR3 protein is CASSFARTGHTEAFF. CDR3 nucleotides: TGTGCCAGCAGCTTTGCACGGACAGGGCACACTGAAGCTTTCTTT.

At least ten counts were recorded for this clonotype. J is TRBJ2-7 and V is TRBV12-3 or TRBV12-4; unclear D gene. V lost 0 bases and J lost 0, with 6 bases in between. This CDR3 has 14 amino acids. CDR3 sequence: CASSLAQSSYEQYF. CDR3 bases: TGTGCCAGCAGTTTAGCGCAAAGCTCCTACGAGCAGTACTTC.

The chain combines TRBV6-1 with TRBJ2-5, with D hard to call. CDR3 length: 13 amino acids. With 3 bases removed from V and 5 bases from J, the gap between germline ends came to 10 bases. The germline CDR1 and CDR2 sequences are MNHNS and SASEGT. DNA for the CDR3: TGTGCCAGCAGTGATGATCCTAGGGAGACCCAGTACTTC. Translated: CASSDDPRETQYF.

The table lists this clonotype with many counts. The chain carries TRBV20-1 and TRBJ2-7; the match to TRBD1 covers 10 bases. CDR3 length: 15 residues. Per the germline V gene, CDR1 is DFQATT and CDR2 is SNEGSKA (reference sequence). After removal of 0 bases from V and 4 bases from J, the junction contained 6 bases not matched to a gene. This CDR3 reads CSAREGQGFQYEQYF. The CDR3 DNA follows: TGCAGTGCTAGAGAGGGACAGGGGTTTCAGTACGAGCAGTACTTC.

This chain connects TRBV20-1 to TRBJ2-7; tentative D call: TRBD1 (6 bases). The CDR3 runs 14 residues. Germline V gene data show CDR1 as DFQATT and CDR2 as SNEGSKA (reference sequence). With 4 bases removed from V and 6 bases from J, the gap between germline ends came to 19 bases. This chain's CDR3 is CSATRLTGYLEQYF. The CDR3 DNA sequence: TGCAGTGCTACCCGGTTAACAGGGTACCTCGAGCAGTACTTC.

This clonotype was seen at least ten times. The genes are TRBV18 and TRBJ2-5; the match to TRBD1 covers 11 bases. CDR1 and CDR2 from the germline V gene are KGHSH and LQKENI. This CDR3 region has 17 residues. V was clipped by 5 bases and J by 1 base; unmatched bases: 9. CDR3 sequence: CASSSYRDRGSQETQYF. For the CDR3, the DNA is TGTGCCAGCTCATCATACCGGGACAGGGGGAGCCAAGAGACCCAGTACTTC.

This clonotype was observed many times. This chain uses TRBV25-1 with TRBJ2-5; no reliable D call. The CDR3 is made up of 13 amino acids. CDR1 is MGHDK and CDR2 is SYGVNS in the germline V gene. Trimming took 7 bases from V and 4 from J, leaving 13 bases between them. This CDR3 is CASTGANAETQYF. The CDR3 nucleotides read TGTGCCAGCACTGGCGCCAACGCAGAGACCCAGTACTTC.

Many counts were recorded for this clonotype. CDR3 sequence (DNA): TGTGCCAGCAGCCAAGAGCTTACCGGGGAGCTGTTTTTT. This gives the protein CASSQELTGELFF. The chain is built from TRBV4-2 and TRBJ2-2; D remains unclear. Germline-derived CDR1 and CDR2 are LGHNA and YNFKEQ. Trimming pared 0 bases from V and 5 bases from J, leaving 4 bases between. The CDR3 sequence is 13 residues long.

This clonotype appeared a single time. V gene TRBV30 combines with J gene TRBJ2-7, with 7 bases matching TRBD1. The CDR3 spans 12 residues. Germline trimming cut 5 bases from V and 3 bases from J; bases unmatched to any gene: 4. CDR1 and CDR2 from the germline V gene are GTSNPN and SVGIG (reference sequence). In DNA form, the CDR3 reads TGTGCCTGGGACAGGGTAGACTACGAGCAGTACTTC. Its translation: CAWDRVDYEQYF.

As regards this clonotype: Here the CDR3 omits its conserved ending phenylalanine or tryptophan, so a read error is the likely source. It is unclear where the CDR3 begins or ends on the DNA, so no DNA is shown, and the CDR3 is as TCRdb lists it. The rearrangement links TRBV10-3 to TRBJ2-5; whether TRBD2, the table's D call, matches the DNA was not checked. Both ends counted, the CDR3 spans 13 residues. Germline V gives CDR1 ENHRY, CDR2 SYGVKD. CDR3 residues: CAISGDRGETQDY.

In this sample, this clonotype turned up a few times. The chain uses TRBV12-3 or TRBV12-4 and TRBJ2-7, with D hard to call. V was clipped by 7 bases and J by 3 bases, with 7 bases between them. CDR3 size: 11 residues. Here the CDR3 DNA reads TGTGCCAGCATGGGCAGCTACGAGCAGTACTTC. Translated: CASMGSYEQYF.

This clonotype was observed many times. The rearrangement joins TRBV7-8 to TRBJ1-5; possibly TRBD1 for D (5 bases). With 5 bases removed from V and 6 bases from J, the gap between germline ends came to 11 bases. Germline CDR1 and CDR2: SGHVS and FQNEAQ. The CDR3 is 13 amino acids. The CDR3 DNA reads as TGTGCCAGCAGCGTTGACAGACTTCAGCCCCAGCATTTT. It translates to CASSVDRLQPQHF.

This clonotype was seen at least ten times. CDR3 nucleotide sequence: TGTGCCAGCAGTGAAAAAATTGGAGTTAGCACTCGCAGATCCGGGGAGCTGTTTTTT. Translation: CASSEKIGVSTRRSGELFF. The rearrangement links TRBV6-1 to TRBJ2-2; D not certain. Looked up from germline, CDR1 is MNHNS and CDR2 is SASEGT. The CDR3 has 19 residues. With 2 bases removed from V and 6 bases from J, the gap between germline ends came to 25 bases.

This clonotype was observed at least ten times. V gene TRBV6-1 combines with J gene TRBJ2-1; 9 bases agree with TRBD1. The germline V gene has CDR1 MNHNS and CDR2 SASEGT. The CDR3 spans 15 residues. V dropped 7 bases and J dropped 4; count of bases not matched to a gene: 8. The CDR3 protein is CASTPRDREYNEQFF. CDR3 DNA: TGTGCCAGCACTCCCCGGGACAGGGAATACAATGAGCAGTTCTTC.